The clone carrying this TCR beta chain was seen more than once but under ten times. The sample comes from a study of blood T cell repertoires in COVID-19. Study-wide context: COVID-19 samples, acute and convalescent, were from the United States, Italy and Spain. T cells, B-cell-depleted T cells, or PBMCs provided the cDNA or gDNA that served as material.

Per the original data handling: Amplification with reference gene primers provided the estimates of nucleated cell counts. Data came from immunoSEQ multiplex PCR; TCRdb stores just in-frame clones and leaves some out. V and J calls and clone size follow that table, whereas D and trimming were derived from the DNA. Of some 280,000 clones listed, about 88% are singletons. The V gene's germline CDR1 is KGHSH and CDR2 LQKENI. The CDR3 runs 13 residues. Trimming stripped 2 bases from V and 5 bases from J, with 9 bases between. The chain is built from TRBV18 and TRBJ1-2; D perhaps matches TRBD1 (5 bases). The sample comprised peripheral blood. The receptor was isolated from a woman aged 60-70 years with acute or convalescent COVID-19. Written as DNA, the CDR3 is TGTGCCAGCTCACCAGAAAAGGGGTATGGCTACACCTTC. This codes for CASSPEKGYGYTF.